Below, 16 T cell receptor beta chains from the same sample are listed, as sequenced in a study of T cell clonality in common variable immunodeficiency. Findings and caveats of the study: In common variable immunodeficiency, TCR beta chains reportedly carried fewer deletions and N-nucleotide insertions.

Clones were sequenced by immunoSEQ multiplex PCR, and TCRdb holds only the in-frame ones, with some missing. This sample carries roughly 34,000 clones and no singletons, and roughly 6.7% goes to the top ten. Their target antigens are unknown. The sample consisted of peripheral blood mononuclear cells. The receptors here all came from a human donor with common variable immunodeficiency.

This clone was observed at least ten times. The read is 3 residues too short to cover the CDR3 end, so that end is filled in from the germline J gene. The chain combines TRBV20-1 with TRBJ1-5; TRBD1 is a possible D gene (6 bases). Germline lookup yields CDR1 DFQATT and CDR2 SNEGSKA (reference sequence). This CDR3 region has 14 residues. The V end lost 3 bases, the J end lost 5 bases, and 14 bases lay between the germline ends. CDR3: CSASREQGYQPQHF. The covered CDR3 bases are TGCAGTGCTAGTAGGGAACAGGGATATCAGCCC.

This clone was recorded a few times. The read halts 3 residues ahead of the CDR3 end, with the missing end drawn from the germline J gene. This rearrangement joins TRBV19 to TRBJ2-1; TRBD2 aligns across 8 bases. J lost 2 bases, V lost 4 bases, and 7 bases had no gene match. CDR3 length: 16 residues. Per germline, CDR1 LNHDA and CDR2 SQIVND (reference sequence). The CDR3 bases that were read are TGTGCCAGTAGTAGAGGAGCGGGAGAACCCTACAATGAG. This translates into CASSRGAGEPYNE. The whole CDR3 region reads CASSRGAGEPYNEQFF.

A word on this clone: The read ends 3 residues shy of where the CDR3 ends; the end is completed using the germline J gene. The chain couples TRBV7-8 to TRBJ2-7; no clear D gene. The ends were cut back, 1 base at V and 4 bases at J, with 8 bases in the middle. The CDR3 loop spans 13 amino acids. Germline V gene lookup returns CDR1 SGHVS and CDR2 FQNEAQ. The sequenced part of the CDR3 DNA is TGTGCCAGCAGCTTAGATCCCAGATACGAG. The encoded protein is CASSLDPRYE. The entire CDR3 sequence reads CASSLDPRYEQYF. The full variable domain, in which reference TRBV7-8 and TRBJ2-7 provide the parts outside the CDR3, is GAGVSQSPRYKVAKRGQDVALRCDPISGHVSLFWYQQALGQGPEFLTYFQNEAQLDKSGLPSDRFFAERPEGSVSTLKIQRTQQEDSAVYLCASSLDPRYEQYFGPGTRLTVT.

This clone was observed at least ten times. The read halts 3 residues ahead of the CDR3 end, with the missing end drawn from the germline J gene. The chain joins TRBV5-8 to TRBJ2-7, with a tentative D call TRBD2 (6 bases). V lost 0 bases and J 3 bases, leaving 10 bases between the germline ends. From germline, CDR1 is SGHTS and CDR2 YDEGEE. The CDR3 is made up of 14 amino acids. This chain's CDR3 is CASSLGGDFYEQYF. The covered CDR3 bases are TGTGCCAGCAGCTTGGGCGGGGATTTCTACGAG.

The table lists this clone with a few counts. The sequenced fragment ends 3 residues before the CDR3 boundary, so the rest is inferred from the germline J gene. V gene TRBV30 combines with J gene TRBJ2-7; the D is unclear. There are 11 residues in the CDR3. Deletions cut 2 bases from V and 6 bases from J, with 8 bases between. CDR1 GTSNPN and CDR2 SVGIG come from the germline V gene (reference sequence). The CDR3 sequence is CAWSTTIEQYF. The sequenced CDR3 bases are TGTGCCTGGAGTACCACTATCGAG.

To note about this clone: The read ends 3 residues before the CDR3 terminus; that terminus is restored from the germline J gene. This chain joins TRBV7-3 and TRBJ2-7; TRBD1 might be the D (5 bases). This CDR3 spans 15 amino acids. Germline values: CDR1 SGHTA, CDR2 FQGTGA. Trimming took 5 bases from V and 2 from J, leaving 16 bases between them. CDR3 residues: CASSPQAAGAYEQYF. CDR3 DNA, as far as it was read: TGTGCCAGCAGCCCACAGGCCGCCGGAGCCTACGAG. The whole variable domain, remainder taken from reference TRBV7-3 and TRBJ2-7, is GAGVSQTPSNKVTEKGKYVELRCDPISGHTALYWYRQSLGQGPEFLIYFQGTGAADDSGLPNDRFFAVRPEGSVSTLKIQRTERGDSAVYLCASSPQAAGAYEQYFGPGTRLTVT.

In the case of this clone: Read data end 3 residues before the CDR3 end; the end is taken from the germline J gene. This sequence joins TRBV20-1 and TRBJ2-7; 8 positions match TRBD1. The V and J ends lost 5 bases and 6 bases, in that order; junction bases with no gene match: 9. Germline V CDR1 and CDR2: DFQATT, SNEGSKA (reference sequence). There are 13 residues in the CDR3. The CDR3 sequence: CSAQTGVVLEQYF. Incomplete CDR3 DNA: TGCAGTGCTCAGACAGGGGTAGTTCTCGAG.

Worth noting for this clone: The CDR3 end is not reached by the read, which stops 3 residues before it; the germline J gene fills it in. V is TRBV6-2 or TRBV6-3 and J is TRBJ1-5; 7 bases are a match to TRBD1. The CDR3 has 13 amino acids. Germline trimming cut 5 bases from V and 7 bases from J; bases unmatched to any gene: 5. Germline V gene data show CDR1 as MNHEY and CDR2 as SVGEGT. The covered CDR3 bases are TGTGCCAGCAGTCCGACAGGGATACAGCCC. Translated: CASSPTGIQP. The CDR3 in its entirety is CASSPTGIQPQHF.

This clone was recorded a few times. The CDR3 end is not reached by the read, which stops 3 residues before it; the germline J gene fills it in. The V gene is TRBV7-9, the J gene TRBJ1-5; D gene ambiguous. The CDR3 runs to 14 residues. Germline lookup yields CDR1 SEHNR and CDR2 FQNEAQ (reference sequence). Deletions cut 0 bases from V and 2 bases from J, with 5 bases between. The CDR3 sequence is CASSLAAGNQPQHF. Incomplete CDR3 DNA: TGTGCCAGCAGCTTAGCGGCGGGCAATCAGCCC.

With regard to this clone: Sequencing ends 3 residues short of the CDR3 end; the germline J gene provides the rest. The genes are TRBV6-1 and TRBJ2-4; D might be TRBD1 (5 bases). Germline-derived CDR1 and CDR2 are MNHNS and SASEGT. V was clipped by 3 bases and J by 0 bases, with 9 bases between them. This CDR3 has 15 amino acids. The CDR3 reads CASSDQGLAKNIQYF. The CDR3 DNA, read in part, is TGTGCCAGCAGTGATCAGGGATTAGCCAAAAACATT.

In regard to this clone: The read terminates 3 residues ahead of where the CDR3 ends, so the germline J gene completes it. The chain has TRBV6-2 or TRBV6-3 and TRBJ1-1; the D gene is possibly TRBD1 (5 bases). CDR1 is MNHEY, CDR2 SVGEGT, per germline. V dropped 6 bases and J dropped 4 bases, with 15 bases sitting between them. The CDR3 has 14 residues. CDR3 residues: CASSLTQGSTEAFF. The sequenced part of the CDR3 DNA is TGTGCCAGCAGCTTAACCCAGGGAAGCACTGAA.

This clone was seen repeatedly, ten times or more. The read halts 3 residues ahead of the CDR3 end, with the missing end drawn from the germline J gene. This rearrangement joins TRBV29-1 to TRBJ2-7, with 8 bases identical to TRBD1. The germline V gene has CDR1 SQVTM and CDR2 ANQGSEA. V lost 2 bases to trimming and J lost 0 bases; unmatched junction nucleotides: 6. The CDR3 is made up of 15 amino acids. The CDR3 DNA, read in part, is TGCAGCGTTGAAACGTGGGACAGGAGCTCCTACGAG. Protein sequence: CSVETWDRSSYE. The CDR3 in full is CSVETWDRSSYEQYF.

On this clone: With the read ending 3 residues before the CDR3 end, the germline J gene is used to fill in that end. The chain is built from TRBV7-9 and TRBJ1-3, with 7 positions matching TRBD1. This CDR3 comprises 15 residues. The germline V gene has CDR1 SEHNR and CDR2 FQNEAQ (reference sequence). The junction had 5 bases not matched to a gene; V was cut back by 5 bases and J by 1 base. This CDR3 reads CASSTTGDSGNTIYF. The covered CDR3 bases are TGTGCCAGCAGCACAACAGGGGATTCTGGAAACACC.

This clone occurred many times. Coverage ceases 3 residues before the CDR3 finishes, and the germline J gene fills in the end. The chain is built from TRBV11-1 and TRBJ2-5, with 8 bases matching TRBD1. CDR1 SGHAT and CDR2 FQDESV come from the germline V gene (reference sequence). The J segment lost 4 bases and the V segment lost 5 bases, leaving 0 bases of the junction unmatched. The CDR3 totals 12 residues. Partial CDR3 DNA: TGTGCCAGCAGCGGGACAGGAGAGACC. It translates to CASSGTGET. The full CDR3 sequence reads CASSGTGETQYF. The variable domain in full, with the rest retrieved from reference TRBV11-1 and TRBJ2-5, is EAEVAQSPRYKITEKSQAVAFWCDPISGHATLYWYRQILGQGPELLVQFQDESVVDDSQLPKDRFSAERLKGVDSTLKIQPAELGDSAMYLCASSGTGETQYFGPGTRLLVL.

This clone was found many times. The junction shows a germline mismatch at one end, possibly a read error. The CDR3 end is not reached by the read, which stops 3 residues before it; the germline J gene fills it in. The gene calls are TRBV4-2 and TRBJ1-1, with TRBD1 identical over 9 bases. Germline loops: CDR1 LGHNA, CDR2 YNFKEQ. The CDR3 spans 15 residues. The part of the CDR3 DNA that was read is TGCGCCAGCAGCCATATGGGACAGGGGAACACTGAA. Protein product: CASSHMGQGNTE. The entire CDR3 is CASSHMGQGNTEAFF.

Comments on this clone: The read is 3 residues too short to cover the CDR3 end, so that end is filled in from the germline J gene. The V gene is TRBV7-6, the J gene TRBJ1-2; 8 bases line up with TRBD1. Germline trimming cut 5 bases from V and 6 bases from J; bases unmatched to any gene: 11. Germline V gene sequence: CDR1 SGHVS, CDR2 FNYEAQ. The CDR3 contains 15 residues. The CDR3 here is CASSPSQDRVNGYTF. CDR3 DNA, as far as it was read: TGTGCCAGCAGCCCAAGCCAGGACAGGGTAAATGGC.